This T cell receptor beta chain was retrieved from a study of shared T cell receptors in the human thymus. The sample holds one count of this clone. Libraries were prepared by immunoSEQ multiplex PCR; TCRdb keeps only in-frame clonotypes and omits some of them. The data hold hundreds of thousands of clones, with 80% to 90% observed a single time. This sample was shared with a second study, whose subject was human thymus T cells.

The TCR originated in a girl under three years old with a congenital heart defect. Material for sequencing was thymocytes.

The CDR3 spells CAISLHRQGEMNTEAFF. DNA of the CDR3: TGTGCCATCAGCCTACATAGACAGGGTGAAATGAACACTGAAGCTTTCTTT. The chain carries TRBV10-3 and TRBJ1-1; 7 bases fit TRBD1. V lost 6 bases to trimming and J lost 0 bases; unmatched junction nucleotides: 13. This CDR3 has 17 amino acids. In germline, CDR1 is ENHRY, CDR2 SYGVKD.